The 23 T cell receptor beta chains listed next were all sequenced from one sample in a study of T cells in Graves' hyperthyroidism and ophthalmopathy. Amplification of TCR beta CDR3 regions was performed using RNA transcripts as template. In the first-round RT-PCR of the TCR CDR3, the HTBI primer set was used. TCRdb ran MiXCR on the multiplex PCR reads and lists one entry per CDR3 protein. The sample carries around 600,000 distinct CDR3 sequences, roughly 15% recorded once. Sequenced material: blood. The receptor set was obtained from a woman aged 45 to 65 with Graves' ophthalmopathy.

This clonotype was seen a few times. The DNA of the CDR3 is TGTGCCAGCAGCTTAGCGTCGGGGACAGGGGTAAACATTCAGTACTTC. Its translation is CASSLASGTGVNIQYF. This chain uses TRBV7-9 with TRBJ2-4; 10 bases fit TRBD1. From germline, CDR1 is SEHNR and CDR2 FQNEAQ (reference sequence). CDR3 length equals 16 residues. V lost 0 bases and J lost 6; bases outside the gene matches: 5. Together with reference TRBV7-9 and TRBJ2-4, the CDR3 gives the full variable domain: DTGVSQNPRHKITKRGQNVTFRCDPISEHNRLYWYRQTLGQGPEFLTYFQNEAQLEKSRLLSDRFSAERPKGSFSTLEIQRTEQGDSAMYLCASSLASGTGVNIQYFGAGTRLSVL.

There are many counts of this clonotype. The chain links TRBV28 to TRBJ1-1; 8 bases line up with TRBD1. CDR1 and CDR2 (germline): MDHEN, SYDVKM. The CDR3 length is 14 residues. Germline trimming cut 1 base from V and 7 bases from J; bases unmatched to any gene: 5. CDR3 loop: CASSLFGQGIEAFF. The CDR3 DNA reads as TGTGCCAGCAGTTTATTTGGACAGGGTATTGAAGCTTTCTTT. Variable domain in full (rest from reference TRBV28 and TRBJ1-1): DVKVTQSSRYLVKRTGEKVFLECVQDMDHENMFWYRQDPGLGLRLIYFSYDVKMKEKGDIPEGYSVSREKKERFSLILESASTNQTSMYLCASSLFGQGIEAFFGQGTRLTVV.

The table lists this clonotype with many counts. This chain uses TRBV18 with TRBJ2-5, with D maybe TRBD1 (5 bases). The CDR3 runs 15 residues. CDR1 is KGHSH, CDR2 LQKENI, per germline. Trimming removed 4 bases at V and 4 bases at J, with 16 bases between. In DNA, the CDR3 is TGTGCCAGCTCACTGGTGCAGGGTTTAGGAGAGACCCAGTACTTC. Translated: CASSLVQGLGETQYF.

Ten or more counts support this clonotype. The chain recombines TRBV7-3 with TRBJ2-1; no clear D gene. CDR1 is SGHTA, CDR2 FQGTGA, per germline. The CDR3 contains 20 residues. Trimming left V 2 bases short and J 0 bases short, with 23 bases between. The CDR3 bases are TGTGCCAGCAGCTTATTGGCGAGCACCGGGTTTAGGAGCTCCTACAATGAGCAGTTCTTC. Translation: CASSLLASTGFRSSYNEQFF.

This clonotype was detected many times. V and J are TRBV20-1 and TRBJ2-1; TRBD2 might be the D (5 bases). CDR1 and CDR2 from the germline V gene are DFQATT and SNEGSKA (reference sequence). The CDR3 extends over 14 amino acids. V shed 2 bases and J shed 3 bases, with 11 bases lying between them. CDR3 protein: CSARPREGYNEQFF. As DNA, the CDR3 is TGCAGTGCTAGACCGCGAGAGGGCTACAATGAGCAGTTCTTC.

There are a few counts of this clonotype. This chain joins TRBV3-1 and TRBJ2-1; 8 positions match TRBD2. Per germline, CDR1 LGHDT and CDR2 YNNKEL (reference sequence). The CDR3 length is 17 residues. V trimming: 2 bases; J trimming: 0 bases; junction bases outside the gene matches: 6. The CDR3 is CASSQIAGWSSYNEQFF. In DNA, the CDR3 is TGTGCCAGCAGCCAAATAGCGGGGTGGAGCTCCTACAATGAGCAGTTCTTC.

On this clonotype: One end of the junction varies from germline; a read error may be responsible. Here the CDR3 reads CASSQTTIRDF. The CDR3 DNA reads as TGTGCCAGCAGTCAAACGACTATCCGGGACTTC. J is TRBJ2-5 and V is TRBV28; TRBD2 might be the D (5 bases). Germline values: CDR1 MDHEN, CDR2 SYDVKM. The CDR3 totals 11 residues.

This clonotype occurred many times. CDR3 in DNA: TGCAGTGCGACGGGACTAGCGGGGACCTACAATGAGCAGTTCTTC. It is translated as CSATGLAGTYNEQFF. V gene TRBV20-1 combines with J gene TRBJ2-1; 13 nucleotides line up with TRBD2. V trimming: 6 bases; J trimming: 2 bases; junction bases outside the gene matches: 4. The CDR3 spans 15 residues. Per germline, CDR1 DFQATT and CDR2 SNEGSKA (reference sequence).

The chain links TRBV19 to TRBJ1-4; TRBD1 might be the D (6 bases). Deletions cut 10 bases from V and 4 bases from J, with 13 bases between. Germline lookup yields CDR1 LNHDA and CDR2 SQIVND (reference sequence). The CDR3 covers 13 residues. Written as DNA, the CDR3 is TGTGCCACCTCAAGACAGGATAATGAAAAACTGTTTTTT. Its translation is CATSRQDNEKLFF. The whole variable domain, filled in from reference TRBV19 and TRBJ1-4, reads DGGITQSPKYLFRKEGQNVTLSCEQNLNHDAMYWYRQDPGQGLRLIYYSQIVNDFQKGDIAEGYSVSREKKESFPLTVTSAQKNPTAFYLCATSRQDNEKLFFGSGTQLSVL.

The chain employs TRBV19 and TRBJ1-1; possibly TRBD1 for D (5 bases). The CDR3 sequence is 16 residues long. V lost 6 bases, J lost 4 bases, and 21 bases lay in between. CDR1 and CDR2 (germline): LNHDA, SQIVND (reference sequence). CDR3 residues: CASSDLERRGGTEAFF. The CDR3 bases are TGTGCCAGTAGCGACCTAGAGAGGAGGGGAGGCACTGAAGCTTTCTTT. The whole variable domain, filled in from reference TRBV19 and TRBJ1-1, reads DGGITQSPKYLFRKEGQNVTLSCEQNLNHDAMYWYRQDPGQGLRLIYYSQIVNDFQKGDIAEGYSVSREKKESFPLTVTSAQKNPTAFYLCASSDLERRGGTEAFFGQGTRLTVV.

This clonotype appeared many times. The chain has TRBV27 and TRBJ2-1; tentative D call: TRBD2 (5 bases). The CDR3 is 14 amino acids. V was pared by 2 bases and J by 4 bases, with 9 bases between. Germline V lookup: CDR1 MNHEY, CDR2 SMNVEV (reference sequence). The CDR3 region is CASSLPGTYNEQFF. As DNA, the CDR3 is TGTGCCAGCAGTTTACCGGGAACTTACAATGAGCAGTTCTTC.

The genes are TRBV6-2 or TRBV6-3 and TRBJ2-5; 12 bases line up with TRBD1. The germline V gene has CDR1 MNHEY and CDR2 SVGEGT. V lost 0 bases and J lost 1; bases outside the gene matches: 3. The CDR3 is 17 amino acids. The CDR3 here is CASSYSGTGGLQETQYF. The CDR3 nucleotides read TGTGCCAGCAGTTACTCGGGGACAGGGGGCCTCCAAGAGACCCAGTACTTC.

Only a few counts were recorded for this clonotype. The chain combines TRBV5-1 with TRBJ2-2; D is uncertain. CDR3 length: 15 amino acids. V gave up 1 base and J gave up 5 bases, with 12 bases separating them. CDR1 is SGHRS, CDR2 YFSETQ, per germline. The CDR3 protein is CASSLTPDRTGELFF. CDR3 nucleotides: TGCGCCAGCAGCTTGACCCCCGATAGGACCGGGGAGCTGTTTTTT.

This clonotype occurred many times. The chain has TRBV13 and TRBJ2-3, with 7 bases matching TRBD2. V lost 7 bases and J lost 5; bases outside the gene matches: 12. The CDR3 runs to 15 residues. The V gene's germline CDR1 is PRHDT and CDR2 FYEKMQ (reference sequence). CDR3 residues: CASNEDAGEGDTQYF. CDR3 nucleotide sequence: TGTGCCAGCAACGAGGATGCGGGAGAAGGAGATACGCAGTATTTT. The whole variable domain, remainder taken from reference TRBV13 and TRBJ2-3, is AAGVIQSPRHLIKEKRETATLKCYPIPRHDTVYWYQQGPGQDPQFLISFYEKMQSDKGSIPDRFSAQQFSDYHSELNMSSLELGDSALYFCASNEDAGEGDTQYFGPGTRLTVL.

This sequence joins TRBV25-1 and TRBJ1-1; D is uncertain. CDR3 length equals 16 residues. V was shortened by 4 bases and J by 0 bases, with 15 bases between the two germline ends. Germline values: CDR1 MGHDK, CDR2 SYGVNS. This CDR3 is CASSGLAGAMNTEAFF. As DNA, the CDR3 is TGTGCCAGCAGTGGTTTGGCAGGTGCCATGAACACTGAAGCTTTCTTT. Based on the CDR3 plus reference TRBV25-1 and TRBJ1-1, the full variable domain is EADIYQTPRYLVIGTGKKITLECSQTMGHDKMYWYQQDPGMELHLIHYSYGVNSTEKGDLSSESTVSRIRTEHFPLTLESARPSHTSQYLCASSGLAGAMNTEAFFGQGTRLTVV.

This clonotype appeared many times. The chain uses TRBV20-1 and TRBJ2-7, with a tentative D call TRBD1 (6 bases). This CDR3 contains 14 residues. Trimming stripped 6 bases from V and 2 bases from J, with 17 bases between. Germline CDR1 is DFQATT and CDR2 is SNEGSKA (reference sequence). CDR3 sequence (DNA): TGCAGTGCGAGTGGGACACTCGAGGCCTACGAGCAGTACTTC. As protein: CSASGTLEAYEQYF.

This clonotype was recorded at least ten times. The chain has TRBV30 and TRBJ2-3; 8 nucleotides line up with TRBD1. The germline V gene has CDR1 GTSNPN and CDR2 SVGIG (reference sequence). Losses at the gene ends were 5 bases for V and 3 bases for J; bases not matched to a gene: 4. The CDR3 has 13 residues. The CDR3: CAWGRTGTDTQYF. CDR3 sequence (DNA): TGTGCCTGGGGCCGGACAGGGACAGATACGCAGTATTTT.

The chain recombines TRBV7-3 with TRBJ2-6; D is perhaps TRBD1 or TRBD2 (5 bases each). CDR3 size: 17 residues. Trimming stripped 5 bases from V and 0 bases from J, with 14 bases between. Germline V CDR1 and CDR2: SGHTA, FQGTGA. This CDR3 reads CASSPRGAFSGANVLTF. CDR3 sequence (DNA): TGTGCCAGCAGCCCCCGAGGGGCTTTCTCTGGGGCCAACGTCCTGACTTTC.

This sequence joins TRBV24-1 and TRBJ2-1, with 13 positions matching TRBD2. Gene TRBJ2-7 matches the end of the DNA better, so the J call may be wrong. The CDR3 runs to 18 residues. Germline CDR1 reads KGHDR; CDR2 reads SFDVKD. CDR3: CATSDTWTSGSFMNEQYF. The CDR3 coding sequence is TGTGCCACCAGTGACACGTGGACTAGCGGGAGCTTTATGAATGAGCAGTACTTC.

This clonotype was detected ten times or more. The chain couples TRBV11-2 to TRBJ2-7; D is undetermined. CDR1 is SGHAT, CDR2 FQNNGV, per germline. Trimming stripped 6 bases from V and 4 bases from J, with 25 bases between. The CDR3 has 17 amino acids. CDR3 loop: CASRPTHPASLSYEQYF. The CDR3 nucleotides read TGTGCCAGCAGACCGACCCACCCGGCTAGTCTTTCTTACGAGCAGTACTTC. The full variable domain, rest sourced from reference TRBV11-2 and TRBJ2-7, is EAGVAQSPRYKIIEKRQSVAFWCNPISGHATLYWYQQILGQGPKLLIQFQNNGVVDDSQLPKDRFSAERLKGVDSTLKIQPAKLEDSAVYLCASRPTHPASLSYEQYFGPGTRLTVT.

This clonotype was observed a few times. J is TRBJ2-7 and V is TRBV7-6; 8 bases fit TRBD1. Germline-derived CDR1 and CDR2 are SGHVS and FNYEAQ. This CDR3 region has 16 residues. The V and J ends lost 3 bases and 3 bases, in that order; junction bases with no gene match: 10. The CDR3 protein is CASSLLSDRVGYEQYF. The CDR3 DNA sequence: TGTGCCAGCAGCTTGTTGTCGGACAGGGTAGGCTACGAGCAGTACTTC.

This clonotype was counted many times. The chain joins TRBV28 to TRBJ1-5, with 7 bases matching TRBD1. The germline gives CDR1 MDHEN, CDR2 SYDVKM. This CDR3 comprises 16 residues. V dropped 7 bases and J dropped 2; count of bases not matched to a gene: 11. Here the CDR3 DNA reads TGTGCCAGCACCCCGACAGGGCTTTATGGCAATCAGCCCCAGCATTTT. It is translated as CASTPTGLYGNQPQHF.

This clonotype was seen at least ten times. V and J are TRBV11-2 and TRBJ2-1; tentative D call: TRBD1 (6 bases). The CDR3 runs 16 residues. Germline CDR1 is SGHAT and CDR2 is FQNNGV. V was pared by 4 bases and J by 4 bases, with 17 bases between. This CDR3 reads CASSSARGQSYNEQFF. The CDR3 DNA follows: TGTGCCAGCAGCTCAGCCCGCGGACAGTCTTACAATGAGCAGTTCTTC. Filled out from reference TRBV11-2 and TRBJ2-1, the complete variable domain reads EAGVAQSPRYKIIEKRQSVAFWCNPISGHATLYWYQQILGQGPKLLIQFQNNGVVDDSQLPKDRFSAERLKGVDSTLKIQPAKLEDSAVYLCASSSARGQSYNEQFFGPGTRLTVL.